This note documents a single T cell receptor (beta chain) sequence. Its antigen is unidentified. The data belong to a study of T cell responses to AZD1222 COVID-19 vaccine. General study results and limits: AZD1222 recipients seropositive at baseline numbered only six. Regions left unmutated in variants are reportedly the target of nearly half of spike-specific TCRs.

This CDR3 region has 14 residues. V gave up 6 bases and J gave up 12 bases; unmatched junction bases: 14. Germline CDR1 reads SNHLY; CDR2 reads FYNNEI. Clones were sequenced by immunoSEQ multiplex PCR, and TCRdb holds only the in-frame ones, with some missing. Found here are 30,000 to 40,000 clones, roughly 88% of them singletons; the top ten hold 14%. Here the sequenced sample was peripheral blood, taken 28 days after the second AZD1222 dose. The chain uses TRBV2 and TRBJ2-1; TRBD2 matches 7 bases. The sequence was obtained from an adult who received the AZD1222 COVID-19 vaccine. CDR3 nucleotide sequence: TGTGCCAGCAGGGACGGGGGGTACGGAGAGGTGCAGTTCTTC. It specifies CASRDGGYGEVQFF.